The sample holds a few counts of the clone carrying this TCR beta chain. Its antigen is unidentified. This entry belongs to a study of vaccination and CD4 T cells after COVID-19. An Oncomine TCR Beta short-read assay was used to sequence the DNA from cultured CD4+ T cells. Using the QIAamp micro DNA kit, genomic DNA was extracted from the CD4+ T cells that had been cultured. TCRdb ran MiXCR on the PCR reads and lists one entry per CDR3 protein. The sample has over 25,000 distinct CDR3 sequences, less than 80% seen once; the top ten hold around a sixth. The germline CDR1 and CDR2 sequences are DFQATT and SNEGSKA (reference sequence). Trimming at V came to 6 bases and at J to 7 bases, leaving 14 bases not matched to a gene. This CDR3 has 14 amino acids. Study-wide results and limits: A nonsignificant rise from about 20 to 38 was seen in the median number of SARS-CoV-2-reactive clonotypes. In convalescent patients, 304 of 307 vaccine-specific clones were spike mono-reactive.

Regarding treatment: approximately 9-day PBMC culture with coronavirus spike peptide pools or control peptides (ViraFEST assay). Half of the medium was exchanged for fresh IL-2 medium, first on day 3 and then on day 7. This receptor was taken from a human donor who received a COVID-19 vaccine. This chain joins TRBV20-1 and TRBJ1-2; 7 nucleotides line up with TRBD1. The specimen comprised CD4+ T cells from blood, cultured in vitro, sampled after SARS-CoV-2 vaccination. CDR3 loop: CSALNRDRSFGYTF. CDR3 nucleotide sequence: TGCAGTGCCCTAAACCGGGACAGAAGCTTTGGCTACACCTTC.